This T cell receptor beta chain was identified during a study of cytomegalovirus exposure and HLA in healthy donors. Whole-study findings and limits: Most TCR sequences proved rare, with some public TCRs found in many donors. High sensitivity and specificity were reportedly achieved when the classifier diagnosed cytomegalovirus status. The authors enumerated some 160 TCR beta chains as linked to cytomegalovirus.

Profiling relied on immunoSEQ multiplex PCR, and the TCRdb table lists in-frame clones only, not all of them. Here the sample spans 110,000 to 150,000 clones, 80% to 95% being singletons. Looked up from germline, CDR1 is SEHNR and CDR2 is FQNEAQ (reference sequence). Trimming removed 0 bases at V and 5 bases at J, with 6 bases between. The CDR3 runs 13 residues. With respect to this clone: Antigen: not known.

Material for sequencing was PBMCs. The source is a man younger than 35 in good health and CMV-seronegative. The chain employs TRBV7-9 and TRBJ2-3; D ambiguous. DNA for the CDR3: TGTGCCAGCAGCTTAGCTGGGCAAGATACGCAGTATTTT. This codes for CASSLAGQDTQYF.